This T cell receptor beta chain appears in the sequencing data of a study of T-cell reconstitution after alpha-beta-depleted transplantation in children. It was with unique molecular identifiers that the TCRbeta library was prepared. MiXCR, applied by TCRdb to the PCR reads, yields one record per CDR3 protein. The data contain approximately 240,000 distinct CDR3 sequences, approximately 10% of them singletons. This clonotype was observed many times. Here the sequenced sample was PBMCs, taken before TCRalphabeta/CD19-depleted stem cell transplant. The source is a child under two years old with acute myeloid leukemia, due to receive a stem cell transplant.

The CDR3 region has the DNA TGCAGTGCCTATGTGGGAGAGGCATACGAGCAGTACTTC. This codes for CSAYVGEAYEQYF. The genes are TRBV20-1 and TRBJ2-7; D may be TRBD2 (5 bases). V dropped 6 bases and J dropped 4 bases, with 16 bases sitting between them. CDR1 is DFQATT and CDR2 is SNEGSKA in the germline V gene (reference sequence). CDR3 length: 13 residues.